The source of this TCR beta chain is a study of T cell changes during pregnancy in multiple sclerosis. Only in-frame clones appear in the TCRdb table, and some are missing; sequencing was by immunoSEQ multiplex PCR. The sample contains fewer than 110,000 clones, just under 95% of which appear only once. The sequence was obtained from a female donor in good health, enrolled as a control in a pregnancy study. Here the sequenced sample was peripheral blood, taken in the third trimester of pregnancy.

In DNA, the CDR3 is TGTGCCAGCAGCTCCCGGACAGGGGCGGATACGCAGTATTTT. Protein sequence: CASSSRTGADTQYF. V gene TRBV4-2 combines with J gene TRBJ2-3; TRBD1 agrees at 9 bases. This CDR3 is 14 amino acids long. Germline trimming cut 5 bases from V and 6 bases from J; bases unmatched to any gene: 6. The germline CDR1 and CDR2 sequences are LGHNA and YNFKEQ.